The 27 T cell receptor beta chains in this list originate from one sample, sequenced in a study of response to subunit inactivated influenza vaccine. TCRdb redid the calling of the RT-PCR reads with MiXCR, one entry per CDR3 protein. Of over 150,000 distinct CDR3 sequences in the sample, 11% were seen once. The source was non-naive T cells sorted from PBMCs, collected about 40 days after vaccination. These receptors were collected from a man aged 45 to 65 who received an inactivated influenza vaccine.

This clonotype was found many times. The chain carries TRBV10-3 and TRBJ2-5; TRBD2 agrees at 8 bases. The CDR3 runs to 13 residues. Per the germline V gene, CDR1 is ENHRY and CDR2 is SYGVKD. Germline trimming cut 7 bases from V and 2 bases from J; bases unmatched to any gene: 3. The CDR3 loop is CAIKGLEQETQYF. The CDR3 DNA reads TGTGCCATCAAGGGACTAGAACAAGAGACCCAGTACTTC.

This clonotype was recorded many times. J is TRBJ2-7 and V is TRBV4-2; tentatively, D is TRBD1 (6 bases). CDR1 is LGHNA and CDR2 is YNFKEQ in the germline V gene. This CDR3 is 12 amino acids long. Trimming removed 5 bases at V and 6 bases at J, with 11 bases between. The CDR3 spells CASSKQGSEQYF. In nucleotides, the CDR3 is TGTGCCAGCAGCAAACAGGGAAGCGAGCAGTACTTC.

This clonotype was counted ten times or more. This chain links TRBV12-3 or TRBV12-4 with TRBJ2-7; TRBD1 matches 9 bases. Germline trimming cut 8 bases from V and 5 bases from J; bases unmatched to any gene: 13. The CDR3 loop spans 15 amino acids. CDR3 sequence: CASRSRDRADHEQYF. For the CDR3, the DNA is TGTGCCAGCCGTTCGAGGGACAGGGCGGATCACGAGCAGTACTTC.

The chain uses TRBV11-2 and TRBJ2-7; 10 bases map to TRBD1. The CDR3 runs 17 residues. With 2 bases clipped from V and 7 bases from J, the junction kept 14 bases outside the gene matches. Germline V gives CDR1 SGHAT, CDR2 FQNNGV. The CDR3 here is CASSLLVRTGGVGEQYF. CDR3 in DNA: TGTGCCAGCAGCTTACTCGTCAGGACAGGGGGAGTTGGGGAGCAGTACTTC.

The V call is TRBV7-2, the J call TRBJ2-7; D gene unclear. The CDR3 runs to 14 residues. V shed 1 base and J shed 2 bases, with 9 bases lying between them. CDR1 and CDR2 (germline): SGHTA, FQGNSA. CDR3 coding DNA: TGTGCCAGCAGCTTAGAGCCGGCCCCCTACGAGCAGTACTTC. Protein product: CASSLEPAPYEQYF.

This clonotype is a singleton in its sample. The chain uses TRBV3-1 and TRBJ2-5; D uncertain. The CDR3 length is 15 residues. The V end lost 2 bases, the J end lost 5 bases, and 15 bases lay between the germline ends. Germline values: CDR1 LGHDT, CDR2 YNNKEL (reference sequence). The CDR3 nucleotides are TGTGCCAGCAGCCAACGGGCATCAGGTCCGGAGACCCAGTACTTC. This translates into CASSQRASGPETQYF.

The sample holds a few counts of this clonotype. This sequence joins TRBV11-2 and TRBJ2-1; 11 nucleotides match TRBD2. V was pared by 5 bases and J by 10 bases, with 4 bases of the junction left unmatched. The CDR3 has 13 amino acids. CDR1 and CDR2 (germline): SGHAT, FQNNGV. The chain's CDR3 is CASSHGLAGEQFF. In DNA form, the CDR3 reads TGTGCCAGCAGCCATGGACTAGCGGGCGAGCAGTTCTTC.

This clonotype has a handful of counts. The rearrangement uses TRBV6-2 or TRBV6-3 and TRBJ2-7, with a weak D call TRBD2 (6 bases). Trimming removed 4 bases from V and 1 base from J, with 14 bases in between. The germline CDR1 and CDR2 sequences are MNHEY and SVGEGT. This CDR3 has 15 residues. Here the CDR3 reads CASSSGLIQSYEQYF. The CDR3 nucleotides read TGTGCCAGCAGTTCGGGACTCATACAGTCCTACGAGCAGTACTTC.

This clonotype was counted a few times. DNA of the CDR3: TGTGCCAGCAGCTTGCAGGCGAGATCCTACAATGAGCAGTTCTTC. Translating gives CASSLQARSYNEQFF. The rearrangement joins TRBV5-5 to TRBJ2-1, with D unclear. V gave up 1 base and J gave up 1 base, with 9 bases separating them. The germline V gene encodes CDR1 SGHKS and CDR2 YYEKEE (reference sequence). The CDR3 has 15 amino acids.

V gene TRBV7-2 combines with J gene TRBJ2-1, with 7 bases identical to TRBD2. The CDR3 loop spans 16 amino acids. Germline-derived CDR1 and CDR2 are SGHTA and FQGNSA. Trimming took 4 bases from V and 4 from J; bases not matched to a gene: 10. The CDR3 reads CASSYRSSAGYNEQFF. The CDR3 DNA reads TGTGCCAGCAGCTATAGGTCATCAGCGGGGTACAATGAGCAGTTCTTC.

The chain has TRBV19 and TRBJ2-1; D unclear. Germline V lookup: CDR1 LNHDA, CDR2 SQIVND (reference sequence). Trimming took off 2 bases at V and 5 bases at J, with 1 base between the two ends. The CDR3 loop spans 11 amino acids. CDR3 coding DNA: TGTGCCAGTAGTATAAACAATGAGCAGTTCTTC. Its translation is CASSINNEQFF.

Worth noting for this clonotype: The junction does not match germline at one end; this may be a read error. The chain couples TRBV5-1 to TRBJ2-5, with 7 bases aligning to TRBD1. This CDR3 contains 15 residues. Per the germline V gene, CDR1 is SGHRS and CDR2 is YFSETQ. The CDR3: CASSHPRDSPGTQNF. The CDR3, as DNA: TGCGCCAGCAGCCATCCAAGGGACAGCCCTGGGACCCAGAACTTC.

The chain recombines TRBV11-1 with TRBJ1-1, with 11 bases fitting TRBD1. The CDR3 totals 16 residues. Germline assignment: CDR1 SGHAT and CDR2 FQDESV (reference sequence). The J segment lost 4 bases and the V segment lost 2 bases, leaving 6 bases of the junction unmatched. This chain's CDR3 is CASSLNAGTGGTEAFF. The CDR3 DNA follows: TGTGCCAGCAGCTTAAACGCCGGGACAGGGGGCACTGAAGCTTTCTTT.

The rearrangement uses TRBV7-7 and TRBJ2-3, with D unclear. Trimming left V 5 bases short and J 4 bases short, with 10 bases between. There are 13 residues in the CDR3. Germline V gene sequence: CDR1 SSHAT, CDR2 FNYEAQ (reference sequence). The DNA of the CDR3 is TGTGCCAGCAGCCTTGGTATCGCAGATACGCAGTATTTT. It codes for CASSLGIADTQYF.

V and J are TRBV5-1 and TRBJ2-5, with 11 bases matching TRBD2. The CDR3 is 16 amino acids. Germline V gives CDR1 SGHRS, CDR2 YFSETQ. The V gene end was trimmed by 2 bases and the J gene end by 3 bases; junction bases not matched to a gene: 6. CDR3 sequence: CASSLSTSGTEETQYF. The DNA of the CDR3 is TGCGCCAGCAGCTTATCGACTAGCGGGACCGAAGAGACCCAGTACTTC.

This clonotype occurred a few times. This chain links TRBV5-1 with TRBJ1-1; D is uncertain. Looked up from germline, CDR1 is SGHRS and CDR2 is YFSETQ. The CDR3 totals 13 residues. Trimming removed 2 bases at V and 1 base at J, with 6 bases between. The chain's CDR3 is CASSFHGNTEAFF. As DNA, the CDR3 is TGCGCCAGCAGCTTTCATGGGAACACTGAAGCTTTCTTT. The full variable domain, with the rest looked up from reference TRBV5-1 and TRBJ1-1, is KAGVTQTPRYLIKTRGQQVTLSCSPISGHRSVSWYQQTPGQGLQFLFEYFSETQRNKGNFPGRFSGRQFSNSRSEMNVSTLELGDSALYLCASSFHGNTEAFFGQGTRLTVV.

V is TRBV7-6 and J is TRBJ2-3; D is possibly TRBD1 or TRBD2 (5 bases each). Germline V gene data show CDR1 as SGHVS and CDR2 as FNYEAQ. V was pared by 5 bases and J by 2 bases, with 11 bases between. The CDR3 is 14 residues long. The CDR3 DNA is TGTGCCAGCAGCCTGGGGGACGTCACAGATACGCAGTATTTT. As protein: CASSLGDVTDTQYF.

This clonotype has at least ten counts. V is TRBV20-1 and J is TRBJ2-2, with 9 positions matching TRBD2. This CDR3 has 15 amino acids. The germline V gene encodes CDR1 DFQATT and CDR2 SNEGSKA (reference sequence). CDR3 sequence (DNA): TGCGCTTGGGGCGGGAGGGCCCTTGACACCGGGGAGCTGTTTTTT. It yields the protein CAWGGRALDTGELFF.

This clonotype has more than one count but fewer than ten. The V gene is TRBV4-3, the J gene TRBJ1-4; D is undetermined. The CDR3 has 16 amino acids. Germline CDR1 LGHNA, CDR2 YSLEER. Trimming cost V 3 bases and J 0 bases, with 11 bases left between them. The CDR3 nucleotides are TGCGCCAGCAGCCACCGACTGTCTTCAACTAATGAAAAACTGTTTTTT. It codes for CASSHRLSSTNEKLFF.

This clonotype appeared a few times. The genes are TRBV6-2 or TRBV6-3 and TRBJ2-1, with D tentatively TRBD2 (6 bases). The CDR3 covers 15 residues. V was shortened by 2 bases and J by 0 bases, with 8 bases between the two germline ends. The germline V gene encodes CDR1 MNHEY and CDR2 SVGEGT. Here the CDR3 reads CASSYRSGSYNEQFF. CDR3 in DNA: TGTGCCAGCAGTTACCGTAGCGGCTCCTACAATGAGCAGTTCTTC.

In DNA, the CDR3 is TGCAGTGCTGGGACCCCTGGGGGGGGTGGCGGGGAGCTGTTTTTT. Protein product: CSAGTPGGGGGELFF. V gene TRBV20-1 combines with J gene TRBJ2-2, with TRBD2 matching over 7 bases. V shed 5 bases and J 7 bases; nucleotides not matched to a gene: 13. The CDR3 is 15 amino acids. Germline V gene lookup returns CDR1 DFQATT and CDR2 SNEGSKA (reference sequence).

This clonotype appeared a few times. J is TRBJ2-2 and V is TRBV6-5; D uncertain. Between the trimmed V and J ends, which lost 0 bases and 4 bases, there was a span of 12 bases. The CDR3 is 16 amino acids. CDR1 is MNHEY, CDR2 SVGAGI, per germline. CDR3: CASSYSGWASTGELFF. DNA of the CDR3: TGTGCCAGCAGTTACTCTGGTTGGGCATCCACCGGGGAGCTGTTTTTT.

This clonotype was recorded many times. The chain recombines TRBV6-5 with TRBJ1-1; possibly TRBD1 for D (6 bases). Germline V lookup: CDR1 MNHEY, CDR2 SVGAGI. Trimming pared 1 base from V and 5 bases from J, leaving 11 bases between. This CDR3 has 14 amino acids. The CDR3 is CASSYFMTGTEAFF. In DNA, the CDR3 is TGTGCCAGCAGTTACTTTATGACAGGTACTGAAGCTTTCTTT.

This clonotype has only a few counts. This chain connects TRBV4-3 to TRBJ1-1; a weak D match, TRBD1 (5 bases). The germline V gene has CDR1 LGHNA and CDR2 YSLEER. The CDR3 contains 15 residues. Trimming pared 1 base from V and 4 bases from J, leaving 13 bases between. The chain's CDR3 is CASSQVRGEGTEAFF. Written as DNA, the CDR3 is TGCGCCAGCAGCCAAGTCAGAGGGGAGGGCACTGAAGCTTTCTTT.

This clonotype was observed at least ten times. The chain uses TRBV28 and TRBJ2-1; 11 bases agree with TRBD2. V gave up 4 bases and J gave up 5 bases; unmatched junction bases: 7. CDR1 is MDHEN, CDR2 SYDVKM, per germline. The CDR3 consists of 16 residues. The CDR3 DNA is TGTGCCAGCAGTTGGGAACCGGGACTAGCGGACAATGAGCAGTTCTTC. Translating gives CASSWEPGLADNEQFF.

In this sample, this clonotype turned up many times. The CDR3: CASSQEGTLNYGYTF. The CDR3, as DNA: TGCGCCAGCAGCCAAGAAGGCACCTTAAACTATGGCTACACCTTC. J is TRBJ1-2 and V is TRBV4-1, with D uncertain. The CDR3 runs to 15 residues. From germline, CDR1 is MGHRA and CDR2 YSYEKL. Trimming stripped 0 bases from V and 2 bases from J, with 10 bases between.

The table lists this clonotype with many counts. This rearrangement joins TRBV7-9 to TRBJ1-2, with TRBD1 as a possible D gene (6 bases). The CDR3 is 14 residues long. The V end lost 1 base, the J end lost 8 bases, and 14 bases lay between the germline ends. Per the germline V gene, CDR1 is SEHNR and CDR2 is FQNEAQ (reference sequence). The CDR3: CASSLDLRGGGYTF. Here the CDR3 DNA reads TGTGCCAGCAGCTTAGATCTGCGGGGGGGCGGCTACACCTTC.